This T cell receptor beta chain is from a study of blood T cell repertoires in COVID-19 (dated by TCRdb to 2020 to 2022). Regarding the research as a whole: Samples covering the acute and convalescent phases of COVID-19 were provided by collaborators in the United States, Italy and Spain. The samples were drawn from two sources: the first 160 participants of the ongoing ImmuneRACE study, and 1,000 to 1,500 subjects contributed by 6 global collaborators. Subjects who had been exposed to COVID-19, were actively infected with it, or had recovered from it provided the deeply sampled blood TCRbeta repertoires that made up the dataset. The sample metadata nearly always contained a de-identified subject ID, COVID-19 status, age in years and sex. A freely available public database, intended as a resource for researchers studying the immune response to SARS-CoV-2, is where the repertoires were released. The prospective study material was composed of cDNA or gDNA derived from T cells, B-cell-depleted T cells, or PBMCs. Where available, HLA class I and class II types were taken from metadata supplied by the sample provider and were not determined by assay-based typing. What the work shows at the level of the full study, not this receptor alone: Clinical and demographic metadata were provided uncurated, with the amount varying by source and participant.

On this clone: Its antigen is not yet known. The record has no base qualities; no much larger clone is one base away.

The junction shows trimming of 2 bases on V and 5 bases on J, plus 12 bases between the germline ends. Based on the germline V gene, the CDR1 and CDR2 sequences are ENHRY and SYGVKD. Spanning cysteine to phenylalanine, the CDR3 consists of 15 amino acids. Only the CDR3 region is kept as DNA, spanning 45 bases read in frame from base 1. In Seattle, one collaborating source enrolled patients while the infection was active and tracked those patients longitudinally over the course of disease. Whole blood was collected in K2EDTA tubes by collaborating institutions according to the institutions' own protocols. For TCRbeta analysis, collaborators shipped samples as frozen whole blood, isolated PBMCs, or DNA extracted from either of those sample types. TCRbeta CDR3 regions were amplified from genomic DNA by means of the immunoSEQ Assay, a bias-controlled multiplex PCR. For the original study's pipeline: Nucleated cell counts per sample were estimated from amplification of reference gene primers within the assay. Sequence reads were collapsed and filtered to measure the absolute abundance of every unique TCRbeta CDR3 rearrangement. For each sample, productive Simpson clonality was calculated as the square root of Simpson's diversity index across productive rearrangements. TCRdb re-hosts the immuneACCESS table, in-frame sequences only. Its copies lack some clones; in the studies checked, an unresolved V gene accounts for under half of them, and the cause for the rest is not known. Clone size and V and J calls were adopted from that table, with D and trimming inferred from the DNA. The sample table holds about 150,000 clones, of which about 83% were seen once. About 2.5% of the sample comes from the top ten.

The chain is encoded by TRBV10-3 joined to TRBJ2-2, with the identity of the D gene unclear. The sequence was obtained from a woman aged 80 or over with COVID-19, enrolled during active disease. The source material was peripheral blood. CDR3 sequence: CAISENLSPTGELFF. At the DNA level, the sequence is TGTGCCATCAGTGAGAATCTCTCTCCGACCGGGGAGCTGTTTTTT.